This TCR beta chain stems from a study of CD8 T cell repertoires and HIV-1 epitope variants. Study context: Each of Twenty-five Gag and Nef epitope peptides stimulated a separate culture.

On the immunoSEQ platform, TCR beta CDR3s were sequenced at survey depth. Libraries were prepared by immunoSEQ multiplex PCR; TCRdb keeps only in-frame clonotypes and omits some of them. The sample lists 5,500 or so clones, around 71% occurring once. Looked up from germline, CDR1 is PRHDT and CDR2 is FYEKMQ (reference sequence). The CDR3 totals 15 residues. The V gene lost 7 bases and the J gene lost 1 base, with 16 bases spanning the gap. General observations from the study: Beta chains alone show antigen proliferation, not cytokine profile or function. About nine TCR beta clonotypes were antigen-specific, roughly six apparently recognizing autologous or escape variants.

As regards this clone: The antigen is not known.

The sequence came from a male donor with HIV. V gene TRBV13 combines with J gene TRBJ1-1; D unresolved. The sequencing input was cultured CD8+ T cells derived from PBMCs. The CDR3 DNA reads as TGTGCCAGCACCATAAGGGAAGAGAGGAACACTGAAGCTTTCTTT. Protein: CASTIREERNTEAFF.